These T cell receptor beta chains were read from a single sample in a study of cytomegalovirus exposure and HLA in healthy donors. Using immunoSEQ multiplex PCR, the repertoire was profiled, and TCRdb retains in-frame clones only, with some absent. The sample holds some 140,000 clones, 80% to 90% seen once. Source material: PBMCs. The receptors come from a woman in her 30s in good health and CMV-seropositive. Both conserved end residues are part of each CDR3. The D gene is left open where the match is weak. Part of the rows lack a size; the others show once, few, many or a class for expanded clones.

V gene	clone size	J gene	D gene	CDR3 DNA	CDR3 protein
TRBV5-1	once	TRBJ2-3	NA	TGCGCCAGCAGCTTATTCGGGATTACAGGGCTAGCAGATACGCAGTATTTT	CASSLFGITGLADTQYF
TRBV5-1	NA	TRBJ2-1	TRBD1	TGCGCCAGCACACTGGTTGTAGGGGGCGATGAGCAGTTCTTC	CASTLVVGGDEQFF
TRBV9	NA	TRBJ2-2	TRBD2	TGTGCCAGCAGCATGGGACTAGCGGGAGTGAGAACCGGGGAGCTGTTTTTT	CASSMGLAGVRTGELFF
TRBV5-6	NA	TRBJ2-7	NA	TGTGCCAGCAGGATACAGGGCTCCTACGAGCAGTACTTC	CASRIQGSYEQYF
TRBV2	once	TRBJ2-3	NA	TGTGCCAGCAGTGTTTATGCGGGCCCCACAGATACGCAGTATTTT	CASSVYAGPTDTQYF
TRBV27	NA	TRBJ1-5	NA	TGTGCCAGCAGTTTAACCCGGGATCAGCCCCAGCATTTT	CASSLTRDQPQHF
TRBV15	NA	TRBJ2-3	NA	TGTGCCACCAGCAGAGATCAGGGGATCACAGATACGCAGTATTTT	CATSRDQGITDTQYF
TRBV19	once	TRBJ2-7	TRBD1	TGTGCCAGTGCCCCCGGGACAGGGAGTTACGAGCAGTACTTC	CASAPGTGSYEQYF
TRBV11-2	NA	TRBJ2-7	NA	TGTGCCAGCAGCGAGGACTACTACGAGCAGTACTTC	CASSEDYYEQYF
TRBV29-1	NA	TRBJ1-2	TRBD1	TGCAGCGCACCACAGGGGAGACGCGGCTACACCTTC	CSAPQGRRGYTF
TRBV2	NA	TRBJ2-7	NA	TGTGCCAGCAGTTCGGACAGCTCCTACGAGCAGTACTTC	CASSSDSSYEQYF
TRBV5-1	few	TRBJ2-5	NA	TGCGCCAGCAGACGGCAGGGAGGAGAGACCCAGTACTTC	CASRRQGGETQYF
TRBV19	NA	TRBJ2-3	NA	TGTGCCAGTATTCAGGGCGGCACAGATACGCAGTATTTT	CASIQGGTDTQYF
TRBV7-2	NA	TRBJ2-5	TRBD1	TGTGCCAGCAGCTTAGACGGTGACAGGGTGGTAGAGACCCAGTACTTC	CASSLDGDRVVETQYF
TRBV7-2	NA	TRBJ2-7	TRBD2	TGTGCCAGCCAACTAGCGGGGAAATCTGGCGAGCAGTACTTC	CASQLAGKSGEQYF
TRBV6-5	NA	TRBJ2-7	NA	TGTGCCAGCAGTTACTCCTACCAGGGGTCCTACGAGCAGTACTTC	CASSYSYQGSYEQYF
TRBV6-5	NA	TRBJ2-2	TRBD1	TGTGCCAGCAGGCCCCGAGGGACAGGGGCCGGGGAGCTGTTTTTT	CASRPRGTGAGELFF